This TCR beta chain was recorded in a study of blood T cells in healthy people across ages. Study conclusions and caveats: Higher diversity, along with more naive CD4+ cells, distinguished long-lived donors from aged donors.

Unmatched junction bases numbered 7, after V lost 5 bases and J lost 4 bases. The CDR3 sequence is 14 residues long. There are a few counts of this clonotype. Its antigen is not known. Then a second PCR, running about 7 to 11 cycles, was carried out with a sample-barcoded 5' primer and a J-beta primer mix. From the 5' RACE reads, TCRdb called clonotypes with MiXCR, one entry per CDR3 protein. The table includes around 1,700,000 distinct CDR3 sequences, about 28% detected once. A minimum of 5 micrograms of total RNA was extracted per sample. The sequence came from a woman between 25 and 40 years old in good health. Sequencing used blood. The gene calls are TRBV12-3 or TRBV12-4 and TRBJ2-5; 7 positions agree with TRBD2. In nucleotides, the CDR3 is TGTGCCAGCAGTACTAGCGCCGAGGGAGAGACCCAGTACTTC. Translation gives CASSTSAEGETQYF.